A selection of T cell receptor beta chains follows, all from one sample in a study of OX40 agonist ivuxolimab in advanced cancers. Produced via immunoSEQ multiplex PCR; TCRdb's table is partial and in-frame only. The sample contains 55,000 to 65,000 clones, 87% of which appear only once. Sequences were derived from CD4+ or CD8+ T cells sorted from blood, sampled in a trial of the OX40 agonist ivuxolimab. These receptors came from an adult with an advanced solid tumor such as melanoma, head and neck, liver or kidney cancer. The CDR3 runs from the conserved cysteine through the conserved F or W. D genes are given only for firm matches. Size tells how often a clone was seen (once, few, many) or the class of an expanded clone, and some rows leave it out.

CDR3aa: CASRERGHGYTF; CDR3nt: TGTGCCAGCAGAGAGAGGGGGCACGGCTACACCTTC; v_gene: TRBV6-1; d_gene: TRBD1; abundance: .; j_gene: TRBJ1-2
CDR3aa: CASSLVQGNTEAFF; CDR3nt: TGCGCCAGCAGCTTGGTTCAGGGTAACACTGAAGCTTTCTTT; v_gene: TRBV5-1; d_gene: .; abundance: .; j_gene: TRBJ1-1
CDR3aa: CASSFLWNTEAFF; CDR3nt: TGTGCCAGCAGTTTTCTCTGGAACACTGAAGCTTTCTTT; v_gene: TRBV11-2; d_gene: .; abundance: .; j_gene: TRBJ1-1
CDR3aa: CAWSAAVSGGREDTQYF; CDR3nt: TGTGCCTGGAGTGCCGCAGTTTCGGGGGGCCGGGAAGATACGCAGTATTTT; v_gene: TRBV30; d_gene: .; abundance: .; j_gene: TRBJ2-3
CDR3aa: CASSSPGQGANQPQHF; CDR3nt: TGTGCCAGCAGTTCACCGGGACAGGGTGCCAATCAGCCCCAGCATTTT; v_gene: TRBV28; d_gene: TRBD1; abundance: .; j_gene: TRBJ1-5
CDR3aa: CASSLVGGDLFYGYTF; CDR3nt: TGTGCCAGCAGCTTAGTAGGAGGGGATCTTTTCTATGGCTACACCTTC; v_gene: TRBV7-2; d_gene: .; abundance: once; j_gene: TRBJ1-2
CDR3aa: CASSLLGNNEKLFF; CDR3nt: TGCGCCAGCAGCTTGTTGGGTAATAATGAAAAACTGTTTTTT; v_gene: TRBV5-1; d_gene: .; abundance: .; j_gene: TRBJ1-4
CDR3aa: CASSLPPGTAYEQYF; CDR3nt: TGTGCCAGCAGTCTCCCGCCCGGGACGGCCTACGAGCAGTACTTC; v_gene: TRBV28; d_gene: .; abundance: .; j_gene: TRBJ2-7
CDR3aa: CASSSGTGGDEQYF; CDR3nt: TGTGCCAGCAGCTCCGGGACAGGGGGGGACGAGCAGTACTTC; v_gene: TRBV5-4; d_gene: TRBD1; abundance: .; j_gene: TRBJ2-7
CDR3aa: CASRRTGGNYGYTF; CDR3nt: TGTGCCAGTAGACGGACAGGGGGTAACTATGGCTACACCTTC; v_gene: TRBV19; d_gene: TRBD1; abundance: .; j_gene: TRBJ1-2
CDR3aa: CASSELLRAVQYF; CDR3nt: TGTGCCAGCAGTGAATTGCTTAGGGCAGTGCAGTACTTC; v_gene: TRBV2; d_gene: .; abundance: .; j_gene: TRBJ2-7
CDR3aa: CASTRHGGNNEQFF; CDR3nt: TGTGCCAGCACCCGCCACGGGGGAAACAATGAGCAGTTCTTC; v_gene: TRBV27; d_gene: .; abundance: few; j_gene: TRBJ2-1
CDR3aa: CASSYGQPSVEAFF; CDR3nt: TGTGCCAGCAGCTACGGACAGCCCTCGGTTGAAGCTTTCTTT; v_gene: TRBV5-6; d_gene: .; abundance: .; j_gene: TRBJ1-1
CDR3aa: CSVAFQGENTEAFF; CDR3nt: TGCAGCGTTGCCTTCCAGGGAGAGAACACTGAAGCTTTCTTT; v_gene: TRBV29-1; d_gene: .; abundance: once; j_gene: TRBJ1-1
CDR3aa: CASSEVRDRVPPNSYEQYF; CDR3nt: TGTGCCAGCAGTGAAGTTAGGGACAGGGTGCCCCCCAACTCCTACGAGCAGTACTTC; v_gene: TRBV2; d_gene: TRBD1; abundance: few; j_gene: TRBJ2-7
CDR3aa: CASSLAELSTDTQYF; CDR3nt: TGCGCCAGCAGCTTGGCGGAACTTAGCACAGATACGCAGTATTTT; v_gene: TRBV5-1; d_gene: .; abundance: .; j_gene: TRBJ2-3
CDR3aa: CAWSVSPVPEQYF; CDR3nt: TGTGCCTGGAGTGTATCCCCAGTCCCCGAGCAGTACTTC; v_gene: TRBV30; d_gene: .; abundance: .; j_gene: TRBJ2-7
CDR3aa: CASTRTSPFGYTF; CDR3nt: TGTGCCAGTACAAGGACATCCCCCTTTGGCTACACCTTC; v_gene: TRBV19; d_gene: .; abundance: .; j_gene: TRBJ1-2
CDR3aa: CASSFESGGEQFF; CDR3nt: TGTGCCAGCAGCTTTGAAAGTGGTGGTGAGCAGTTCTTC; v_gene: TRBV7-7; d_gene: .; abundance: .; j_gene: TRBJ2-1
CDR3aa: CASSFGVPGLAAPQYF; CDR3nt: TGTGCCAGCAGCTTCGGGGTCCCGGGACTAGCGGCCCCCCAGTACTTC; v_gene: TRBV5-4; d_gene: TRBD2; abundance: .; j_gene: TRBJ2-5
CDR3aa: CASSIGAYHGLAGVNEQFF; CDR3nt: TGTGCCAGTAGTATTGGGGCATACCACGGACTAGCGGGTGTCAATGAGCAGTTCTTC; v_gene: TRBV19; d_gene: TRBD2; abundance: .; j_gene: TRBJ2-1
CDR3aa: CASSARSGNTIYF; CDR3nt: TGTGCCAGCAGCGCAAGGTCTGGAAACACCATATATTTT; v_gene: TRBV7-3; d_gene: .; abundance: .; j_gene: TRBJ1-3
CDR3aa: CAIGDTGIGGNTIYF; CDR3nt: TGTGCCATCGGGGACACAGGAATCGGAGGAAACACCATATATTTT; v_gene: TRBV10-3; d_gene: .; abundance: once; j_gene: TRBJ1-3
CDR3aa: CASSPGNTGELFF; CDR3nt: TGTGCCAGCTCACCAGGGAACACCGGGGAGCTGTTTTTT; v_gene: TRBV18; d_gene: .; abundance: .; j_gene: TRBJ2-2
CDR3aa: CASSRPGAGGTDTQYF; CDR3nt: TGTGCCAGCAGTCGGCCGGGAGCGGGGGGAACAGATACGCAGTATTTT; v_gene: TRBV27; d_gene: TRBD2; abundance: once; j_gene: TRBJ2-3
CDR3aa: CASRSLQGLSSYNEQFF; CDR3nt: TGCGCCAGCAGGTCACTTCAGGGGTTAAGCTCCTACAATGAGCAGTTCTTC; v_gene: TRBV4-1; d_gene: .; abundance: few; j_gene: TRBJ2-1
CDR3aa: CASSPQGVTGNTIYF; CDR3nt: TGTGCCAGCAGCCCCCAAGGGGTGACTGGAAACACCATATATTTT; v_gene: TRBV7-2; d_gene: .; abundance: .; j_gene: TRBJ1-3
CDR3aa: CAWRWGPTSEKLFF; CDR3nt: TGTGCCTGGAGGTGGGGGCCAACTAGTGAAAAACTGTTTTTT; v_gene: TRBV30; d_gene: .; abundance: .; j_gene: TRBJ1-4
CDR3aa: CASSLDGSAETQYF; CDR3nt: TGCGCCAGCAGCTTGGATGGGTCGGCAGAGACCCAGTACTTC; v_gene: TRBV5-1; d_gene: .; abundance: once; j_gene: TRBJ2-5
CDR3aa: CASRTQVLLDEKLFF; CDR3nt: TGTGCCAGTAGGACCCAGGTACTCTTGGATGAAAAACTGTTTTTT; v_gene: TRBV19; d_gene: .; abundance: .; j_gene: TRBJ1-4
CDR3aa: CASSTSPGNEQFF; CDR3nt: TGTGCCAGCAGCACCAGCCCGGGTAATGAGCAGTTCTTC; v_gene: TRBV7-6; d_gene: .; abundance: .; j_gene: TRBJ2-1
CDR3aa: CASSTAGQPNYGYTF; CDR3nt: TGTGCCAGCAGCACCGCCGGACAGCCTAACTATGGCTACACCTTC; v_gene: TRBV11-2; d_gene: .; abundance: .; j_gene: TRBJ1-2
CDR3aa: CASSLAVGEVYEQYF; CDR3nt: TGTGCCAGCAGCTTAGCGGTGGGAGAGGTCTACGAGCAGTACTTC; v_gene: TRBV7-2; d_gene: .; abundance: few; j_gene: TRBJ2-7
CDR3aa: CAWSRGTGGASDTQYF; CDR3nt: TGTGCCTGGAGTAGGGGGACAGGGGGCGCCTCAGATACGCAGTATTTT; v_gene: TRBV30; d_gene: TRBD1; abundance: .; j_gene: TRBJ2-3
CDR3aa: CASSELRRSSYNEQFF; CDR3nt: TGCGCCAGCAGTGAGCTTCGGCGTAGCTCCTACAATGAGCAGTTCTTC; v_gene: TRBV10-1; d_gene: .; abundance: .; j_gene: TRBJ2-1
CDR3aa: CASSLEVTPVQPQHF; CDR3nt: TGTGCCAGCAGCTTAGAGGTCACCCCCGTCCAGCCCCAGCATTTT; v_gene: TRBV7-2; d_gene: .; abundance: .; j_gene: TRBJ1-5
CDR3aa: CASSQDILIQETQYF; CDR3nt: TGTGCCAGCAGCCAAGATATACTGATCCAAGAGACCCAGTACTTC; v_gene: TRBV4-2; d_gene: .; abundance: once; j_gene: TRBJ2-5
CDR3aa: CASSQRTGPYGYTF; CDR3nt: TGCGCCAGCAGCCAAAGGACAGGGCCTTATGGCTACACCTTC; v_gene: TRBV4-1; d_gene: TRBD1; abundance: .; j_gene: TRBJ1-2
CDR3aa: CASSLVGGHTYEQYF; CDR3nt: TGCGCCAGCAGCTTGGTTGGCGGACACACCTACGAGCAGTACTTC; v_gene: TRBV5-1; d_gene: .; abundance: .; j_gene: TRBJ2-7
CDR3aa: CASSGNEKLFF; CDR3nt: TGTGCCAGCAGCGGTAATGAAAAACTGTTTTTT; v_gene: TRBV5-6; d_gene: .; abundance: .; j_gene: TRBJ1-4
CDR3aa: CASSFSPRETQYF; CDR3nt: TGTGCCAGCAGCTTCAGTCCGAGAGAGACCCAGTACTTC; v_gene: TRBV7-9; d_gene: .; abundance: .; j_gene: TRBJ2-5
CDR3aa: CASSTGGAGTDTQYF; CDR3nt: TGTGCCAGTAGTACAGGGGGCGCTGGCACAGATACGCAGTATTTT; v_gene: TRBV28; d_gene: TRBD1; abundance: .; j_gene: TRBJ2-3
CDR3aa: CASSRDRAAEKLFF; CDR3nt: TGTGCCAGCTCACGAGACAGGGCGGCGGAAAAACTGTTTTTT; v_gene: TRBV18; d_gene: TRBD1; abundance: .; j_gene: TRBJ1-4
CDR3aa: CASSPRGTGDDTQYF; CDR3nt: TGTGCCAGCAGCCCAAGGGGGACAGGGGATGATACGCAGTATTTT; v_gene: TRBV7-9; d_gene: TRBD1; abundance: .; j_gene: TRBJ2-3
CDR3aa: CASSLAGEGYEQFF; CDR3nt: TGTGCCAGCAGCTTAGCGGGTGAAGGCTATGAGCAGTTCTTC; v_gene: TRBV6-5; d_gene: TRBD2; abundance: .; j_gene: TRBJ2-1
CDR3aa: CASSLASGGGGDTQYF; CDR3nt: TGTGCCAGCAGCTTAGCTAGCGGGGGCGGCGGAGATACGCAGTATTTT; v_gene: TRBV7-2; d_gene: TRBD2; abundance: .; j_gene: TRBJ2-3
CDR3aa: CASSVFPNGAEGTQYF; CDR3nt: TGTGCCAGCAGCGTGTTCCCTAACGGGGCAGAAGGTACGCAGTATTTT; v_gene: TRBV9; d_gene: .; abundance: .; j_gene: TRBJ2-3
CDR3aa: CASSQEGQGDYGYTF; CDR3nt: TGCGCCAGCAGCCAAGAGGGCCAGGGGGACTATGGCTACACCTTC; v_gene: TRBV4-1; d_gene: TRBD1; abundance: .; j_gene: TRBJ1-2
CDR3aa: CASSLGRSSYEQYF; CDR3nt: TGTGCCAGCAGCTTAGGTAGGAGCTCCTACGAGCAGTACTTC; v_gene: TRBV7-9; d_gene: .; abundance: .; j_gene: TRBJ2-7
CDR3aa: CASSKGGSRNQPQHF; CDR3nt: TGTGCCAGCAGCAAAGGGGGTTCTCGCAATCAGCCCCAGCATTTT; v_gene: TRBV2; d_gene: .; abundance: .; j_gene: TRBJ1-5